This T cell receptor beta chain appears in the sequencing data of a study of T-cell memory formation after mild COVID-19 (dated by TCRdb to the early 2020s). About the study as a whole: TCR sequence clusters from the two donors were found to be largely donor specific. Two young, previously healthy adult volunteers, one female and one male, were included in the cohort. In a couple of donors, T-cell clones that expanded and contracted after mild COVID-19 were tracked by sequencing TCRalpha and TCRbeta repertoires over time. The research as a whole found: Some responding clones were detected in pre-infection memory, which suggested that pre-existing cross-reactive memory T cells had joined the SARS-CoV-2 response. Whether the second-wave clones peaking on day 37 were SARS-CoV-2 specific was not confirmed. Contracting CD4+ clones appeared mostly in the CM and EM memory subsets, whereas CD8+ clones were enriched in EMRA. From day 15 to 85, contracting clones showed balanced CD4/CD8 phenotypes, whereas a second wave of clones that expanded from day 15 to 37 leaned towards CD4+. Only a couple of mild cases were covered by the study, and larger cohorts that include severe cases with pre-infection samples were considered necessary.

Ficoll-Paque density gradient centrifugation was used to isolate PBMCs. This clonotype occurred a few times. There is no known antigen for this receptor. No much larger clonotype is one base removed from it; base qualities were not supplied. V ends up 6 bases short and J 7 bases short, with an unmatched junction base count of 9. CDR1 and CDR2 (LGHNA, YSLEER) derive from the germline V gene. Inclusive of the bounding cysteine and phenylalanine, the CDR3 is 14 residues long. Only the CDR3 part of the read is kept: 42 bases, read in frame from the first base. These reads were obtained on an Illumina NovaSeq 6000. TCRalpha and TCRbeta cDNA libraries were constructed by 5'RACE with constant-segment primers, with sample barcodes and unique molecular identifiers being introduced. Trizol reagent was used to extract RNA from every sample. Libraries were amplified in two PCR steps, with a second sample barcode and Illumina TruSeq adapters added in the second step. The libraries were sequenced on an Illumina NovaSeq using 2 x 150 bp paired-end reads. The authors processed their data as follows. Demultiplexing of reads and collapsing into UMI-guided consensus sequences were performed with migec v1.2.7. Using mixcr v2.1.11, UMI consensuses were aligned to TRA and TRB V and J templates and then assembled into clonotypes. A clonotype was counted as expanded or contracted only when both edgeR and NoisET called the clonotype significant, with the noise models trained on biological replicates. For edgeR calls, a false discovery rate-adjusted p below 0.01 and a log2 fold-change threshold of 1 were applied. As an exploratory analysis of dynamics, PCA with hierarchical clustering was applied to max-normalized trajectories of the 1000 most abundant clonotypes. Separately sequenced CD4+ and CD8+ repertoires were used to assign a CD4 or CD8 phenotype to each responding clone. TCRdb cleaned the public reads at Q25 with fastp, built clones with MiXCR and kept in-frame beta chains. Identical CDR3 protein sequences are pooled into one entry, listed with their most common genes and DNA. The V and J calls shown here were made by TCRdb, not taken from the authors' results. This sample lists around 430,000 distinct CDR3 sequences; roughly 15% were detected once. 20% to 25% of the sample is taken by the ten largest.

The rearrangement joined TRBV4-3 to TRBJ2-1, and 7 bases in between align with TRBD2. The clonotype originates from a man between 18 and 29 years old who had mild COVID-19 (a few samples of this study predate the infection). The sample titles of this study are shuffled in the database, so cell type and time point are left out; the donor was told from shared clones. The material sequenced was PBMCs or a T cell subset sorted from them (not recorded which). In nucleotide form, the sequence is TGCGCCAGCAGTCTGGGGCGGGGGTCGAATGAGCAGTTCTTC. This encodes CASSLGRGSNEQFF.